Listed below are T cell receptor beta chains from one sample, sequenced in a study of shared clonotypes between healthy human individuals. The method was immunoSEQ multiplex PCR; TCRdb's version includes in-frame clones alone and lacks a portion of them. The sample gives hundreds of thousands of clones, 95% to 98% of which show up once; approximately 0.3% is in the top ten. Sequencing was performed on naive CD8+ T cells sorted from blood. The receptors shown here come from a man aged 25-40 years in good health. CDR3s include the opening cysteine and the closing phenylalanine or tryptophan. D genes are given only for firm matches. Part of the rows lack a size; the others show once, few, many or a class for expanded clones.

V,J,D,size,DNA,CDR3
TRBV27,TRBJ2-3,NA,few,TGTGCCAGCAGTTTAGGTAGCACAGATACGCAGTATTTT,CASSLGSTDTQYF
TRBV9,TRBJ1-2,NA,NA,TGTGCCAGCAGCGGTGCCAGCGAGGGACTCTATGGCTACACCTTC,CASSGASEGLYGYTF
TRBV7-9,TRBJ2-7,NA,NA,TGTGCCAGCGGAGACTACGAGCAGTACTTC,CASGDYEQYF
TRBV19,TRBJ1-1,TRBD1,NA,TGTGCCAGTACTACGACAGGGTCGTACACTGAAGCTTTCTTT,CASTTTGSYTEAFF
TRBV7-9,TRBJ2-1,TRBD2,NA,TGTGCCAGCAGCTCACTCCCGGGACTAGATCCCAATGAGCAGTTCTTC,CASSSLPGLDPNEQFF
TRBV6-5,TRBJ2-7,NA,NA,TGTGCCAGCAGCTATGGTTCCGAGCAGTACTTC,CASSYGSEQYF
TRBV19,TRBJ2-3,NA,NA,TGTGCCAGTAGTATAGTTCGAGGGGATACGCAGTATTTT,CASSIVRGDTQYF
TRBV15,TRBJ1-3,NA,NA,TGTGCCACCAGTGCCCCTCGGGATGGGTCTGGAAACACCATATATTTT,CATSAPRDGSGNTIYF
TRBV27,TRBJ2-7,TRBD1,NA,TGTGCCAGCAGTTTAGTGGGACAGGGTGCCTACGAGCAGTACTTC,CASSLVGQGAYEQYF
TRBV7-6,TRBJ2-1,NA,NA,TGTGCCAGCAGCTTTAGGGGCGGTTACAATGAGCAGTTCTTC,CASSFRGGYNEQFF
TRBV27,TRBJ1-2,NA,NA,TGTGCCAGCAGTCTCGGAGTAGGGTACTATGGCTACACCTTC,CASSLGVGYYGYTF
TRBV5-1,TRBJ1-2,NA,NA,TGCGCCAGCAGCTTGTATCCGGTGGACTATGGCTACACCTTC,CASSLYPVDYGYTF
TRBV4-1,TRBJ2-1,NA,NA,TGCGCCAGCAGCTACCAGGGTGCGACCTACAATGAGCAGTTCTTC,CASSYQGATYNEQFF
TRBV7-9,TRBJ1-1,TRBD1,NA,TGTGCCAGCAGCTCGACCCCGGGGACAGCGGATGAAGCTTTCTTT,CASSSTPGTADEAFF
TRBV4-2,TRBJ1-3,NA,NA,TGTGCCAGCAGCCCGGAAGGGGAAGGACCGTACTCTGGAAACACCATATATTTT,CASSPEGEGPYSGNTIYF
TRBV13,TRBJ2-3,NA,NA,TGTGCCAGCAGCCCCACGGGGGTCACAGATACGCAGTATTTT,CASSPTGVTDTQYF
TRBV6-6,TRBJ2-3,NA,NA,TGTGCCAGCAGTGTCGCCGTTAGCACAGATACGCAGTATTTT,CASSVAVSTDTQYF
TRBV4-2,TRBJ2-7,NA,once,TGTGCCAGCAGCCAAGCCCCCCCCTCTCTCGAGCAGTACTTC,CASSQAPPSLEQYF
TRBV29-1,TRBJ2-7,NA,NA,TGCAGCGTTGCCCCCGAGAGCTCCTACGAGCAGTACTTC,CSVAPESSYEQYF
TRBV5-4,TRBJ2-7,TRBD1,NA,TGTGCCAGCAGCGGGGCCGGGACAGGGATGTCCTACGAGCAGTACTTC,CASSGAGTGMSYEQYF
TRBV7-9,TRBJ2-1,TRBD1,NA,TGTGCCAGCAGCTCGTGGCGGGGACAGGCCTTCCTATCCTACAATGAGCAGTTCTTC,CASSSWRGQAFLSYNEQFF
TRBV29-1,TRBJ1-2,NA,NA,TGCAGCGTTGAAAAAGGACCTACTGGGGAAAACTATGGCTACACCTTC,CSVEKGPTGENYGYTF
TRBV29-1,TRBJ2-7,NA,NA,TGCAGCGTTGTTTCGGCAGCCGGGTCCGAGCAGTACTTC,CSVVSAAGSEQYF
TRBV7-6,TRBJ2-2,NA,NA,TGTGCCAGCAGCGGGGGAACAACCGGGGAGCTGTTTTTT,CASSGGTTGELFF
TRBV4-1,TRBJ2-1,TRBD2,NA,TGCGCCAGCAGCCCTGAACCCCATCTAGCGGGAAGAATATTCTTC,CASSPEPHLAGRIFF
TRBV7-2,TRBJ2-7,TRBD1,NA,TGTGCCAGCAGCTTGGACAGGGGCTCCTACGAGCAGTACTTC,CASSLDRGSYEQYF
TRBV27,TRBJ1-5,NA,NA,TGTGCCAGCAGTTTGTCAGGGGACAAGAATCAGCCCCAGCATTTT,CASSLSGDKNQPQHF
TRBV7-2,TRBJ2-7,TRBD1,NA,TGTGCCAGCAGTCCAGGGGGATGGCAAAGAGGAAACGAGCAGTACTTC,CASSPGGWQRGNEQYF
TRBV4-1,TRBJ1-4,NA,NA,TGCGCCAGCAGCCAAGATCGGTCGTCTAATGAAAAACTGTTTTTT,CASSQDRSSNEKLFF
TRBV27,TRBJ2-7,NA,NA,TGTGCCAGCAGCCCAGGTGCAAACGAGCAGTACTTC,CASSPGANEQYF
TRBV18,TRBJ1-1,NA,once,TGTGCCAGCTCACTAGCCGGGAACACTGAAGCTTTCTTT,CASSLAGNTEAFF
TRBV5-1,TRBJ2-7,NA,NA,TGCGCCAGCAGCTTGCACAGAAGCTACGAGCAGTACTTC,CASSLHRSYEQYF
TRBV2,TRBJ1-5,TRBD1,once,TGTGCCAGCAGGGAACAGGGGGCGGGTAAGAATCAGCCCCAGCATTTT,CASREQGAGKNQPQHF
TRBV5-1,TRBJ1-1,NA,NA,TGCGCCAGCAGCTTGGTACAGGGAATGAACACTGAAGCTTTCTTT,CASSLVQGMNTEAFF
TRBV7-9,TRBJ2-2,NA,NA,TGTGCCAGCCCGGGGGAGCTGTTTTTT,CASPGELFF
TRBV7-4,TRBJ2-7,NA,once,TGTGCCAGCAGCATCAACCCCGGCCTAGGCCCTCGCCATTACTACGAGCAGTACTTC,CASSINPGLGPRHYYEQYF
TRBV7-9,TRBJ2-7,NA,NA,TGTGCCAGCAGTATTTCCCAACTACAGCGCGAGCAGTACTTC,CASSISQLQREQYF
TRBV4-3,TRBJ2-3,TRBD2,NA,TGCGCCAGCAGCCAACTTTTGGGGGAGGGCCTCACAGATACGCAGTATTTT,CASSQLLGEGLTDTQYF
TRBV28,TRBJ1-5,TRBD1,NA,TGTGCCAGCAGTTGGGACAGGGGGCTTCATCAGCCCCAGCATTTT,CASSWDRGLHQPQHF
TRBV27,TRBJ2-3,TRBD2,NA,TGTGCCAGCGTGGCGGGAGGCGGGACAGATACGCAGTATTTT,CASVAGGGTDTQYF
TRBV28,TRBJ2-7,NA,NA,TGTGCCAGCAGTTTATTCAGAATGGACACCTACGAGCAGTACTTC,CASSLFRMDTYEQYF
TRBV9,TRBJ1-1,NA,NA,TGTGCCAGCAGCGTGTTGGCGTTGGGGGCCAACCCGAACACTGAAGCTTTCTTT,CASSVLALGANPNTEAFF
TRBV28,TRBJ2-1,NA,NA,TGTGCCAGCAGTTCCCCTAGCGCGAGCTCCTACAATGAGCAGTTCTTC,CASSSPSASSYNEQFF
TRBV9,TRBJ2-3,TRBD2,NA,TGTGCCAGCAGCGTAGACCCTAGCGGGACGAACACAGATACGCAGTATTTT,CASSVDPSGTNTDTQYF